Described below is a single T cell receptor beta chain sequence and its context. The table came from immunoSEQ multiplex PCR; TCRdb's copy has only in-frame clones and leaves some out. The sample contains around 250,000 clones, about 91% of which appear only once. With 6 bases clipped from V and 0 bases from J, the junction kept 18 bases outside the gene matches. Germline loops: CDR1 MNHNY, CDR2 SVGAGI (reference sequence). The CDR3 contains 21 residues. This specimen belongs to a study of blood T cell repertoires in COVID-19. The clonotype was recovered from a human donor in a cohort exposed to, infected with or recovered from COVID-19 (not recorded which). The donor label of this sample is uncertain. The chain recombines TRBV6-6 with TRBJ2-1, with 12 bases that match TRBD2. The specimen was PBMCs or T cells enriched from blood (not recorded which). The CDR3: CASSQRPLLAGGPSSYNEQFF. The CDR3 DNA sequence: TGTGCCAGCAGCCAGCGTCCCCTACTAGCGGGGGGCCCTAGCTCCTACAATGAGCAGTTCTTC.